This TCR beta chain was obtained from a study of blood T cells in healthy people across ages. Trimming removed 5 bases from V and 0 bases from J, with 13 bases in between. CDR1 and CDR2 from the germline V gene are DFQATT and SNEGSKA (reference sequence). This CDR3 contains 14 residues. Per sample, a minimum of 6.5 million PBMCs were isolated. The use of a sample-barcoded 5' primer and a J-beta primer mix characterized a second PCR of roughly 7 to 11 cycles. One entry per CDR3 protein results from TCRdb running MiXCR on the 5' RACE reads. The sample consists of about 780,000 distinct CDR3 sequences, about 47% of them appearing once. This clonotype was picked up a small number of times.

The chain combines TRBV20-1 with TRBJ1-1, with D possibly TRBD1 on 5 matching bases. Sequencing was performed on blood. This sequence was found in a man older than 75 in good health. Here the CDR3 reads CSAGPTEMNTEAFF. In DNA, the CDR3 is TGCAGTGCTGGACCGACAGAAATGAACACTGAAGCTTTCTTT.